The clone carrying this TCR beta chain was counted once. Its antigen remains unknown. This sample is part of a study of high-grade serous ovarian cancer treatment subgroups. Findings and caveats of the study: These tumor repertoires lack spatial information from bulk sequencing. TCR clonal relatedness correlated positively with neoantigen level. Different patients shared almost no repertoire; same-patient tumors shared about 0.11 to 0.85.

The tumor samples were collected prior to definitive surgery or chemotherapy. Produced via immunoSEQ multiplex PCR; TCRdb's table is partial and in-frame only. This sample has a few thousand clones; over 65% occur once, and the top ten carry around 22%. This sequence was found in a human donor with high-grade serous ovarian cancer. Sequencing was performed on tumor tissue.

The chain's CDR3 is CASSGEGYEQYF. The CDR3, as DNA: TGTGCCAGCAGCGGGGAGGGGTACGAGCAGTACTTC. The chain is built from TRBV5-4 and TRBJ2-7; 7 bases are shared with TRBD2. The CDR3 spans 12 residues. Trimming cost V 4 bases and J 4 bases; bases outside gene matches: 2. The germline gives CDR1 SGHNT, CDR2 YYREEE (reference sequence).